This is a list of T cell receptor beta chains from one sample in a study of glioma-infiltrating T cells. Each CDR3 protein is one row after TCRdb ran MiXCR on the multiplex PCR reads. The sample carries 20,000 to 25,000 distinct CDR3 sequences, about 26% recorded once. Sequenced sample: glioma tissue, nonneoplastic brain tissue, or PBMCs (not recorded which). All receptors derive from a human donor with low-grade glioma or glioblastoma, undergoing nonglioma brain surgery, or in good health (not recorded which). Both conserved end residues are part of each CDR3. D genes are given only for firm matches. A row's size may be missing; if present it is once, few, many or a size class.

many | TRBJ2-5 | TRBD2 | TRBV20-1 | CSALAGMETQYF | TGCAGTGCCCTAGCGGGGATGGAGACCCAGTACTTC
few | TRBJ1-4 | - | TRBV20-1 | CSAITSATNEKLFF | TGCAGTGCCATAACTTCAGCAACTAATGAAAAACTGTTTTTT
medium-sized | TRBJ2-2 | TRBD2 | TRBV7-2 | CASSSVRTSGGPEEHGELFF | TGTGCCAGCAGCTCCGTCCGGACTAGCGGGGGGCCCGAGGAACACGGGGAGCTGTTTTTT
many | TRBJ2-3 | - | TRBV20-1 | CSARSGDTQYF | TGCAGTGCCCGCAGCGGGGATACGCAGTATTTT
- | TRBJ1-5 | - | TRBV20-1 | CSARTQGKGRAQHF | TGCAGTGCCCGAACACAGGGAAAAGGAAGAGCCCAGCATTTT
- | TRBJ1-5 | - | TRBV11-1 | CASSLREQPQHF | TGTGCCAGCAGCCTGAGGGAACAGCCCCAGCATTTT
many | TRBJ1-1 | - | TRBV27 | CASSLRRGPFLNTEAFF | TGTGCCAGCAGTTTACGGAGGGGACCCTTCCTGAACACTGAAGCTTTCTTT
many | TRBJ2-3 | - | TRBV5-4 | CASSFTAADTQYF | TGTGCCAGCAGCTTCACAGCGGCAGATACGCAGTATTTT
- | TRBJ2-2 | - | TRBV12-3/TRBV12-4 | CASSLQRWMNTGELFF | TGTGCCAGCAGTCTACAGCGGTGGATGAACACCGGGGAGCTGTTTTTT
many | TRBJ1-4 | - | TRBV27 | CASRSGTFSTTNEKLFF | TGTGCCAGCCGTTCGGGGACGTTCTCTACAACTAATGAAAAACTGTTTTTT
- | TRBJ2-7 | - | TRBV29-1 | CSVLWDEQYF | TGCAGCGTTCTTTGGGACGAGCAGTACTTC
few | TRBJ2-1 | TRBD2 | TRBV7-2 | CASSLDGGGAPAYINEQFF | TGTGCCAGCAGCTTAGACGGCGGGGGGGCCCCGGCATATATCAATGAGCAGTTCTTC
few | TRBJ2-1 | - | TRBV7-2 | CASSSTGDLFF | TGTGCCAGCAGCTCAACAGGAGACCTTTTCTTC
- | TRBJ2-1 | TRBD1 | TRBV7-7 | CASSMGQQSYNEQFF | TGTGCTAGCAGCATGGGACAGCAGTCTTACAATGAGCAGTTCTTC
- | TRBJ1-1 | - | TRBV7-3 | CASSLVLDNEAFF | TGTGCCAGCAGCTTAGTTCTGGACAATGAAGCTTTCTTT
- | TRBJ1-1 | - | TRBV30 | CAWSPQFEAFF | TGTGCCTGGAGTCCGCAATTTGAAGCTTTCTTT
- | TRBJ1-1 | - | TRBV30 | CAWSVDTNTEAFF | TGTGCCTGGAGTGTAGACACGAACACTGAAGCTTTCTTT
many | TRBJ1-4 | - | TRBV20-1 | CSARQASPEKLFF | TGCAGTGCAAGACAGGCCAGCCCCGAAAAACTGTTTTTT
few | TRBJ2-5 | - | TRBV20-1 | CSASVRRGGGVGSQYF | TGCAGTGCTAGCGTTAGGCGGGGAGGGGGGGTAGGGTCCCAGTACTTC
- | TRBJ2-3 | - | TRBV29-1 | CSVAGTRSGFGSTDTQYF | TGCAGCGTTGCCGGGACACGCTCGGGCTTTGGGAGCACAGATACGCAGTATTTT